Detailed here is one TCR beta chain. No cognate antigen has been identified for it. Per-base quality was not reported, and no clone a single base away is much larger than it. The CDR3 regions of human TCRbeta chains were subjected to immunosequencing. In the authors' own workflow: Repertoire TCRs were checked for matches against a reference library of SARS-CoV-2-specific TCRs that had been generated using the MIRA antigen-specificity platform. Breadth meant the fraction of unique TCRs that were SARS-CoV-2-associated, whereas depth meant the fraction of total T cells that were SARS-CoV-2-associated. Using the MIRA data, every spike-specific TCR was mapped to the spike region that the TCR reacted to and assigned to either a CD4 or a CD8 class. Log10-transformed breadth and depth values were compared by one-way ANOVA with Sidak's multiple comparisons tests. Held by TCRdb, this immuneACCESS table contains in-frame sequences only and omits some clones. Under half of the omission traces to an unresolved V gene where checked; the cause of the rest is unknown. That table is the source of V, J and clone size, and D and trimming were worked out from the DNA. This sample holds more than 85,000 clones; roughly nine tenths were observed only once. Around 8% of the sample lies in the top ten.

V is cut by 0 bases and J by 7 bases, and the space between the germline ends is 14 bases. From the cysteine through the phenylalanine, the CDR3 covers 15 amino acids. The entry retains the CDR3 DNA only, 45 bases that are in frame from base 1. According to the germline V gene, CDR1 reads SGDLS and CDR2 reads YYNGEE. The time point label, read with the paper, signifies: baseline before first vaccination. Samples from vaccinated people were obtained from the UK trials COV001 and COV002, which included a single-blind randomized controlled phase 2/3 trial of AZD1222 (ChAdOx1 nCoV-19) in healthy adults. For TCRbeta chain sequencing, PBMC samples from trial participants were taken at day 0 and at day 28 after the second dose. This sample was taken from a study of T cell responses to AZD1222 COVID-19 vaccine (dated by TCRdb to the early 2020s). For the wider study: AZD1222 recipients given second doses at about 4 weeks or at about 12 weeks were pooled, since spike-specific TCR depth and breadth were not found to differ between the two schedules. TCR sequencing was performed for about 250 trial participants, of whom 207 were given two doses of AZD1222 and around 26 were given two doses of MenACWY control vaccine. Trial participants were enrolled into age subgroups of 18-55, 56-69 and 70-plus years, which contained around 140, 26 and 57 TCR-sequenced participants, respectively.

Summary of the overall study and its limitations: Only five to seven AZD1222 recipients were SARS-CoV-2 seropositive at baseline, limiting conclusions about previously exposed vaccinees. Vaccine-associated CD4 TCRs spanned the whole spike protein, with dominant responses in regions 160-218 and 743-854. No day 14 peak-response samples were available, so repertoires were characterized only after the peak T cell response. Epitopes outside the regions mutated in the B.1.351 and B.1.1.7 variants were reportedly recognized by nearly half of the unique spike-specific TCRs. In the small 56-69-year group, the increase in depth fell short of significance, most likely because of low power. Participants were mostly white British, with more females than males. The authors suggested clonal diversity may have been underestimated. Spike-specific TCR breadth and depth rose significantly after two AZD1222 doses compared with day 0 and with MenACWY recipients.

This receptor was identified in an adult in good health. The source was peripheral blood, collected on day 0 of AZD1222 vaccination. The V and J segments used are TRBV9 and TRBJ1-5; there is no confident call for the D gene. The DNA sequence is TGTGCCAGCAGCGTAGAGGGCGGGGTAAGGCAGCCCCAGCATTTT. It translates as CASSVEGGVRQPQHF.